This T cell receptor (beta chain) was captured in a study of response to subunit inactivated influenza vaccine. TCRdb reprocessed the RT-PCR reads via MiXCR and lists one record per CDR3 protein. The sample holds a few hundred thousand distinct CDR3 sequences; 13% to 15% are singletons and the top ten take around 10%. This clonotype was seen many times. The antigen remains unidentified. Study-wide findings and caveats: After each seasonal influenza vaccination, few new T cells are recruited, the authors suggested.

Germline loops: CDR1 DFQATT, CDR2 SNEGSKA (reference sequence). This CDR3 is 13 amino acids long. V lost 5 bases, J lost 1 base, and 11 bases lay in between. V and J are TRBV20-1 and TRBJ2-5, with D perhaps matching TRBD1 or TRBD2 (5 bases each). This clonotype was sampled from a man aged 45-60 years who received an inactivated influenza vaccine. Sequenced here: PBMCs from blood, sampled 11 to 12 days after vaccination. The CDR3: CSARGTAQETQYF. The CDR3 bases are TGCAGTGCTCGAGGGACGGCCCAAGAGACCCAGTACTTC.